This TCR beta chain derives from a study of response to subunit inactivated influenza vaccine. Study-level results: Authors suggested each seasonal influenza vaccination recruits few new T cells.

MiXCR, applied by TCRdb to the RT-PCR reads, yields one record per CDR3 protein. The repertoire includes about 520,000 distinct CDR3 sequences, roughly 25% of them detected once, and about 1.9% sits in the top ten. The CDR3 length is 16 residues. The trim removed 1 base at V and 3 bases at J, leaving 4 bases unmatched. Germline loops: CDR1 GTSNPN, CDR2 SVGIG (reference sequence). As for this clonotype: Its antigen remains unknown.

The sample consisted of CD4+ T cells sorted from PBMCs, taken 5 days after vaccination. V and J are TRBV30 and TRBJ2-1; 12 positions agree with TRBD2. This clonotype was sampled from a man in his fifties who received an inactivated influenza vaccine. DNA for the CDR3: TGTGCCTGGAGTGGACTAGCGGGAGACGGCTACAATGAGCAGTTCTTC. Residues: CAWSGLAGDGYNEQFF. The variable domain in full, with the rest retrieved from reference TRBV30 and TRBJ2-1, is SQTIHQWPATLVQPVGSPLSLECTVEGTSNPNLYWYRQAAGRGLQLLFYSVGIGQISSEVPQNLSASRPQDRQFILSSKKLLLSDSGFYLCAWSGLAGDGYNEQFFGPGTRLTVL.